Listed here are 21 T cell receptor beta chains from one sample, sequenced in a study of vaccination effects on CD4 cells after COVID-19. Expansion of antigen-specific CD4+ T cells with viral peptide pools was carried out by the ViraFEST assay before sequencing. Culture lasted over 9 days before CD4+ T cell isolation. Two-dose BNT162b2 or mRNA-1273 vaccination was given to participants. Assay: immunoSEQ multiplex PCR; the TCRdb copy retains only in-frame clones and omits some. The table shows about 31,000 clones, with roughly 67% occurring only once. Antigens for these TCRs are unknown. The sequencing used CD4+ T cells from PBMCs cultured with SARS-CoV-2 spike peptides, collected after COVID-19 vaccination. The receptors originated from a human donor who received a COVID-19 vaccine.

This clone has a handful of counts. The CDR3 coding sequence is TGTGCCAGCAGCTTAGAGCTGAGCACAGATACGCAGTATTTT. Protein sequence: CASSLELSTDTQYF. This sequence joins TRBV7-9 and TRBJ2-3, with no clear D. Per germline, CDR1 SEHNR and CDR2 FQNEAQ (reference sequence). This CDR3 spans 14 amino acids. V lost 1 base, J lost 0 bases, and 5 bases lay in between.

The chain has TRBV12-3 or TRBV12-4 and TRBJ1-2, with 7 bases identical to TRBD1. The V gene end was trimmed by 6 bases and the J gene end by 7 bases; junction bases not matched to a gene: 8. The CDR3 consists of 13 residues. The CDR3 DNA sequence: TGTGCCAGCAGAGGACCAAACAGGGGTGGCTACACCTTC. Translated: CASRGPNRGGYTF.

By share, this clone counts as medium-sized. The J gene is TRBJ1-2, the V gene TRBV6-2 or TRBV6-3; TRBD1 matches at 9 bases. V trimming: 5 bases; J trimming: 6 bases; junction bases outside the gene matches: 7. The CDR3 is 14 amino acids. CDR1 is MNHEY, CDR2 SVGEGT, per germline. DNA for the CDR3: TGTGCCAGCAGTACCAACAGGGGGCTCAATGGCTACACCTTC. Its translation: CASSTNRGLNGYTF.

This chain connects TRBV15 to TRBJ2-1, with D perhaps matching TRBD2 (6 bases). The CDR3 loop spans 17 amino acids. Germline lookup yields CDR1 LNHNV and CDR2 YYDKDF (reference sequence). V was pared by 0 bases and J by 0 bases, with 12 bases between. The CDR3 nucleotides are TGTGCCACCAGCAGAGAGAGTAGCGGATTCTCCTACAATGAGCAGTTCTTC. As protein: CATSRESSGFSYNEQFF.

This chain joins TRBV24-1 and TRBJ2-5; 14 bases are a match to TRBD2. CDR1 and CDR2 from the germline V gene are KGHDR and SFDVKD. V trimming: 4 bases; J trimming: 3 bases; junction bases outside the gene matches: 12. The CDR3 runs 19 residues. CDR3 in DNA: TGTGCCACCAGTGACACGAGGACTAGCGGGGGGCAATTAAAAGAGACCCAGTACTTC. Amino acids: CATSDTRTSGGQLKETQYF.

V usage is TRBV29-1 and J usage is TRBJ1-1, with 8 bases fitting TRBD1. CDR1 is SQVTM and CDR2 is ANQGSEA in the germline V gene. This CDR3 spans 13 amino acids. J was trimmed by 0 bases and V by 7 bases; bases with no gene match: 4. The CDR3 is CSAGTGLNTEAFF. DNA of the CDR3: TGCAGCGCAGGGACAGGTCTGAACACTGAAGCTTTCTTT.

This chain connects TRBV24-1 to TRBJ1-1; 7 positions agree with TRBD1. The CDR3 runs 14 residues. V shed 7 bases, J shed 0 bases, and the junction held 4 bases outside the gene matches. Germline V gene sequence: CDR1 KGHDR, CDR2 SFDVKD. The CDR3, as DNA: TGTGCCACCAGGGAGACAGGGTTGAACACTGAAGCTTTCTTT. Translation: CATRETGLNTEAFF.

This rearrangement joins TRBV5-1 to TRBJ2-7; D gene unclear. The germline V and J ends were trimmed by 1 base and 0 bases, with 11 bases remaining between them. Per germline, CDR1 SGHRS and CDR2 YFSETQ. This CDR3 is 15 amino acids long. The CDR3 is CASSLLGFSSYEQYF. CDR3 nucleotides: TGCGCCAGCAGCTTGTTAGGGTTTAGCTCCTACGAGCAGTACTTC.

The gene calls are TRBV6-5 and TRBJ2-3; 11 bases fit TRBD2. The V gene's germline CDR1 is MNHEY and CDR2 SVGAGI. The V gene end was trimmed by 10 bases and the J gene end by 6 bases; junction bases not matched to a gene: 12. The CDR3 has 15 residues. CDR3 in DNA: TGTGCCACCACGCATAGCGGGAGGGCCCGGGATACGCAGTATTTT. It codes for CATTHSGRARDTQYF.

The CDR3, as DNA: TGTGCCAGCAGCCCCCGACAGGAAAGCTCCTACAATGAGCAGTTCTTC. This codes for CASSPRQESSYNEQFF. The chain employs TRBV7-6 and TRBJ2-1; D perhaps matches TRBD1 (6 bases). The germline V and J ends were trimmed by 5 bases and 0 bases, with 14 bases remaining between them. The length of the CDR3 is 16 residues. CDR1 SGHVS and CDR2 FNYEAQ come from the germline V gene. Based on the CDR3 plus reference TRBV7-6 and TRBJ2-1, the full variable domain is GAGVSQSPRYKVTKRGQDVALRCDPISGHVSLYWYRQALGQGPEFLTYFNYEAQQDKSGLPNDRFSAERPEGSISTLTIQRTEQRDSAMYRCASSPRQESSYNEQFFGPGTRLTVL.

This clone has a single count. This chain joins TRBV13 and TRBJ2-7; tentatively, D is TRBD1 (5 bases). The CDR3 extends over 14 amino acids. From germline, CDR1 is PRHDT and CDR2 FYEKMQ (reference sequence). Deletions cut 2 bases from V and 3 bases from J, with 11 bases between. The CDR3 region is CASSLRQSNYEQYF. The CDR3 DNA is TGTGCCAGCAGCTTACGACAGAGTAACTACGAGCAGTACTTC.

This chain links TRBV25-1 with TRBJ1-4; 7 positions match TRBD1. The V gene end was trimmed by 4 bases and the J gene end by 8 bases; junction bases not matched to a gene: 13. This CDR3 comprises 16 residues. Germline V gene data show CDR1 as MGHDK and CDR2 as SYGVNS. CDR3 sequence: CASSAWGRGRPEKLFF. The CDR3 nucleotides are TGTGCCAGCAGTGCCTGGGGGAGGGGGCGCCCAGAAAAACTGTTTTTT.

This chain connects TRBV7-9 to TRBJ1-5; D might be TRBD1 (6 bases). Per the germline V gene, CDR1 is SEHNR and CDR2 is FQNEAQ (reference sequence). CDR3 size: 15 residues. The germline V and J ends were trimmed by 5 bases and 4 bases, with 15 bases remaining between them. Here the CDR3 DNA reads TGTGCCAGCAGCCCCCGGGGGCAGGCAAATCAGCCCCAGCATTTT. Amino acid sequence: CASSPRGQANQPQHF.

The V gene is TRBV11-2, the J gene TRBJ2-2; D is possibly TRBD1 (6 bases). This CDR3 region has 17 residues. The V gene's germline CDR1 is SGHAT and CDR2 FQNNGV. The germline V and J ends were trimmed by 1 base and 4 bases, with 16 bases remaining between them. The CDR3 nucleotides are TGTGCCAGCAGCTTAGCTATGGGGGCGCGTGGCACCGGGGAGCTGTTTTTT. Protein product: CASSLAMGARGTGELFF.

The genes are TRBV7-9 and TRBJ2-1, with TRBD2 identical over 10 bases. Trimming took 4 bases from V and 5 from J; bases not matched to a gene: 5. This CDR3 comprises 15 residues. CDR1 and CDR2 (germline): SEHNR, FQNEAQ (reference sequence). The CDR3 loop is CASSYVAGGDNEQFF. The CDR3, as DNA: TGTGCCAGCAGCTACGTAGCGGGAGGAGACAATGAGCAGTTCTTC.

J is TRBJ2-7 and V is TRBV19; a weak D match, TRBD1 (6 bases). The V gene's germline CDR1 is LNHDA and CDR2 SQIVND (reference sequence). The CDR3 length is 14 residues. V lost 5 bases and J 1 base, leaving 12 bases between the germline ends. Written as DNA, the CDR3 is TGTGCCAGTAGTGAACAGGGAGCATCCTACGAGCAGTACTTC. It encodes CASSEQGASYEQYF.

CDR3 region: CASSYGTSGGGEQFF. In DNA, the CDR3 is TGTGCCAGCAGTTACGGGACTAGCGGGGGAGGGGAGCAGTTCTTC. The chain is built from TRBV6-6 and TRBJ2-1; 14 bases map to TRBD2. In germline, CDR1 is MNHNY, CDR2 SVGAGI (reference sequence). The CDR3 length is 15 residues. J gave up 10 bases and V 2 bases, and 4 bases lay outside the gene matches.

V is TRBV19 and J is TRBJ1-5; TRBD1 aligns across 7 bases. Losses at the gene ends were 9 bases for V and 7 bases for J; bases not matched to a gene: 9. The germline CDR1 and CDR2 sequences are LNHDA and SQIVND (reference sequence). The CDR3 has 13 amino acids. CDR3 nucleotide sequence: TGTGCCAGCAGGAAAGACAGGGTCCAGCCCCAGCATTTT. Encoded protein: CASRKDRVQPQHF.

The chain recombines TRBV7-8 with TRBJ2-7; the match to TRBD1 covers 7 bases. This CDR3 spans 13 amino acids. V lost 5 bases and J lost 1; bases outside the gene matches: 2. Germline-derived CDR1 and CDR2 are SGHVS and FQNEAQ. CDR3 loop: CASSGDRSYEQYF. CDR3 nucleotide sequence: TGTGCCAGCAGCGGGGACAGATCCTACGAGCAGTACTTC.

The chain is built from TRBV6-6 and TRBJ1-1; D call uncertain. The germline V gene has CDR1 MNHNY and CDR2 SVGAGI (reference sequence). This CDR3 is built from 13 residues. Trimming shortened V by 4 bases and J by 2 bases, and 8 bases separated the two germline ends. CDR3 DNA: TGTGCCAGCAGTTGGACGGGAAACACTGAAGCTTTCTTT. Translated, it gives CASSWTGNTEAFF.

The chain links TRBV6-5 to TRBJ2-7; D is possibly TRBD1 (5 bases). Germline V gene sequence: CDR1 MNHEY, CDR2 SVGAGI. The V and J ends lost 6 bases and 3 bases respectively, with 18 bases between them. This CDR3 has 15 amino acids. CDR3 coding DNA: TGTGCCAGCAGGACGGACACCCGGAAACTCTACGAGCAGTACTTC. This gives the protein CASRTDTRKLYEQYF.